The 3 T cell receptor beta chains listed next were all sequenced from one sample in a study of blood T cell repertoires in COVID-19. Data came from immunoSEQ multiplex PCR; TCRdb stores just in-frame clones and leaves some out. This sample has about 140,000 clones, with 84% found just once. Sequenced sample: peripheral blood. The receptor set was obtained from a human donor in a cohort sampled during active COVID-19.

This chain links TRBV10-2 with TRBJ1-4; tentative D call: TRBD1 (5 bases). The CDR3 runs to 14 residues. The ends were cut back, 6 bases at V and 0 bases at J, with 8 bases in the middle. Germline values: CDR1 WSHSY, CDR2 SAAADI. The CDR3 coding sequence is TGCGCCAGCAGGACAGCCGCAACTAATGAAAAACTGTTTTTT. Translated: CASRTAATNEKLFF.

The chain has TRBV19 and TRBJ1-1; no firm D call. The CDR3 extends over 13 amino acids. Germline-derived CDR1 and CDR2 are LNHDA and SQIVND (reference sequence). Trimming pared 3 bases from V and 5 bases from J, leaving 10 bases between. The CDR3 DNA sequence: TGTGCCAGTAGTATTAAACGGGTGACTGAAGCTTTCTTT. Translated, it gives CASSIKRVTEAFF.

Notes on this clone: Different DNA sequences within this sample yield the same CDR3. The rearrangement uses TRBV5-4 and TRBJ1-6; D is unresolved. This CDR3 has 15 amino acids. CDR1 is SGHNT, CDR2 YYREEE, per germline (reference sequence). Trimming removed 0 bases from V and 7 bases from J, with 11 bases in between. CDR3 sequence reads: CASSLDTGRNSPLHF. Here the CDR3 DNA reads TGTGCCAGCAGCTTGGATACGGGGAGAAATTCACCCCTCCACTTT.